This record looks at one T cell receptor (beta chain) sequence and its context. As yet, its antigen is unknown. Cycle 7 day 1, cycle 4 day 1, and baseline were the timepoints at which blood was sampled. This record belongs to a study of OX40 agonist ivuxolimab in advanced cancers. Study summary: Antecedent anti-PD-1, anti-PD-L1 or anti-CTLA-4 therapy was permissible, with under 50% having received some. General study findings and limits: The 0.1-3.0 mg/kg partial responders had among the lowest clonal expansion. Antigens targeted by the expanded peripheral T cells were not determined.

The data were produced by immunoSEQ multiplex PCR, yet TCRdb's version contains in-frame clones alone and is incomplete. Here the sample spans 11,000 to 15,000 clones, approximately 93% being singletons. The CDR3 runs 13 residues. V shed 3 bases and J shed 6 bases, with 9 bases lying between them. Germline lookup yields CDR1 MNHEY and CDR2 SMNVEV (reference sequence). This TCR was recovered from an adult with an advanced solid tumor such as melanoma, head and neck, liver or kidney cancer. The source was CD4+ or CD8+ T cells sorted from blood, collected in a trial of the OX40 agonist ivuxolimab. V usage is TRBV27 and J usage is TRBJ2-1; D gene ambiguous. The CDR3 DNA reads TGTGCCAGCAGTTTGAGCCTGCGCAATGAGCAGTTCTTC. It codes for CASSLSLRNEQFF.